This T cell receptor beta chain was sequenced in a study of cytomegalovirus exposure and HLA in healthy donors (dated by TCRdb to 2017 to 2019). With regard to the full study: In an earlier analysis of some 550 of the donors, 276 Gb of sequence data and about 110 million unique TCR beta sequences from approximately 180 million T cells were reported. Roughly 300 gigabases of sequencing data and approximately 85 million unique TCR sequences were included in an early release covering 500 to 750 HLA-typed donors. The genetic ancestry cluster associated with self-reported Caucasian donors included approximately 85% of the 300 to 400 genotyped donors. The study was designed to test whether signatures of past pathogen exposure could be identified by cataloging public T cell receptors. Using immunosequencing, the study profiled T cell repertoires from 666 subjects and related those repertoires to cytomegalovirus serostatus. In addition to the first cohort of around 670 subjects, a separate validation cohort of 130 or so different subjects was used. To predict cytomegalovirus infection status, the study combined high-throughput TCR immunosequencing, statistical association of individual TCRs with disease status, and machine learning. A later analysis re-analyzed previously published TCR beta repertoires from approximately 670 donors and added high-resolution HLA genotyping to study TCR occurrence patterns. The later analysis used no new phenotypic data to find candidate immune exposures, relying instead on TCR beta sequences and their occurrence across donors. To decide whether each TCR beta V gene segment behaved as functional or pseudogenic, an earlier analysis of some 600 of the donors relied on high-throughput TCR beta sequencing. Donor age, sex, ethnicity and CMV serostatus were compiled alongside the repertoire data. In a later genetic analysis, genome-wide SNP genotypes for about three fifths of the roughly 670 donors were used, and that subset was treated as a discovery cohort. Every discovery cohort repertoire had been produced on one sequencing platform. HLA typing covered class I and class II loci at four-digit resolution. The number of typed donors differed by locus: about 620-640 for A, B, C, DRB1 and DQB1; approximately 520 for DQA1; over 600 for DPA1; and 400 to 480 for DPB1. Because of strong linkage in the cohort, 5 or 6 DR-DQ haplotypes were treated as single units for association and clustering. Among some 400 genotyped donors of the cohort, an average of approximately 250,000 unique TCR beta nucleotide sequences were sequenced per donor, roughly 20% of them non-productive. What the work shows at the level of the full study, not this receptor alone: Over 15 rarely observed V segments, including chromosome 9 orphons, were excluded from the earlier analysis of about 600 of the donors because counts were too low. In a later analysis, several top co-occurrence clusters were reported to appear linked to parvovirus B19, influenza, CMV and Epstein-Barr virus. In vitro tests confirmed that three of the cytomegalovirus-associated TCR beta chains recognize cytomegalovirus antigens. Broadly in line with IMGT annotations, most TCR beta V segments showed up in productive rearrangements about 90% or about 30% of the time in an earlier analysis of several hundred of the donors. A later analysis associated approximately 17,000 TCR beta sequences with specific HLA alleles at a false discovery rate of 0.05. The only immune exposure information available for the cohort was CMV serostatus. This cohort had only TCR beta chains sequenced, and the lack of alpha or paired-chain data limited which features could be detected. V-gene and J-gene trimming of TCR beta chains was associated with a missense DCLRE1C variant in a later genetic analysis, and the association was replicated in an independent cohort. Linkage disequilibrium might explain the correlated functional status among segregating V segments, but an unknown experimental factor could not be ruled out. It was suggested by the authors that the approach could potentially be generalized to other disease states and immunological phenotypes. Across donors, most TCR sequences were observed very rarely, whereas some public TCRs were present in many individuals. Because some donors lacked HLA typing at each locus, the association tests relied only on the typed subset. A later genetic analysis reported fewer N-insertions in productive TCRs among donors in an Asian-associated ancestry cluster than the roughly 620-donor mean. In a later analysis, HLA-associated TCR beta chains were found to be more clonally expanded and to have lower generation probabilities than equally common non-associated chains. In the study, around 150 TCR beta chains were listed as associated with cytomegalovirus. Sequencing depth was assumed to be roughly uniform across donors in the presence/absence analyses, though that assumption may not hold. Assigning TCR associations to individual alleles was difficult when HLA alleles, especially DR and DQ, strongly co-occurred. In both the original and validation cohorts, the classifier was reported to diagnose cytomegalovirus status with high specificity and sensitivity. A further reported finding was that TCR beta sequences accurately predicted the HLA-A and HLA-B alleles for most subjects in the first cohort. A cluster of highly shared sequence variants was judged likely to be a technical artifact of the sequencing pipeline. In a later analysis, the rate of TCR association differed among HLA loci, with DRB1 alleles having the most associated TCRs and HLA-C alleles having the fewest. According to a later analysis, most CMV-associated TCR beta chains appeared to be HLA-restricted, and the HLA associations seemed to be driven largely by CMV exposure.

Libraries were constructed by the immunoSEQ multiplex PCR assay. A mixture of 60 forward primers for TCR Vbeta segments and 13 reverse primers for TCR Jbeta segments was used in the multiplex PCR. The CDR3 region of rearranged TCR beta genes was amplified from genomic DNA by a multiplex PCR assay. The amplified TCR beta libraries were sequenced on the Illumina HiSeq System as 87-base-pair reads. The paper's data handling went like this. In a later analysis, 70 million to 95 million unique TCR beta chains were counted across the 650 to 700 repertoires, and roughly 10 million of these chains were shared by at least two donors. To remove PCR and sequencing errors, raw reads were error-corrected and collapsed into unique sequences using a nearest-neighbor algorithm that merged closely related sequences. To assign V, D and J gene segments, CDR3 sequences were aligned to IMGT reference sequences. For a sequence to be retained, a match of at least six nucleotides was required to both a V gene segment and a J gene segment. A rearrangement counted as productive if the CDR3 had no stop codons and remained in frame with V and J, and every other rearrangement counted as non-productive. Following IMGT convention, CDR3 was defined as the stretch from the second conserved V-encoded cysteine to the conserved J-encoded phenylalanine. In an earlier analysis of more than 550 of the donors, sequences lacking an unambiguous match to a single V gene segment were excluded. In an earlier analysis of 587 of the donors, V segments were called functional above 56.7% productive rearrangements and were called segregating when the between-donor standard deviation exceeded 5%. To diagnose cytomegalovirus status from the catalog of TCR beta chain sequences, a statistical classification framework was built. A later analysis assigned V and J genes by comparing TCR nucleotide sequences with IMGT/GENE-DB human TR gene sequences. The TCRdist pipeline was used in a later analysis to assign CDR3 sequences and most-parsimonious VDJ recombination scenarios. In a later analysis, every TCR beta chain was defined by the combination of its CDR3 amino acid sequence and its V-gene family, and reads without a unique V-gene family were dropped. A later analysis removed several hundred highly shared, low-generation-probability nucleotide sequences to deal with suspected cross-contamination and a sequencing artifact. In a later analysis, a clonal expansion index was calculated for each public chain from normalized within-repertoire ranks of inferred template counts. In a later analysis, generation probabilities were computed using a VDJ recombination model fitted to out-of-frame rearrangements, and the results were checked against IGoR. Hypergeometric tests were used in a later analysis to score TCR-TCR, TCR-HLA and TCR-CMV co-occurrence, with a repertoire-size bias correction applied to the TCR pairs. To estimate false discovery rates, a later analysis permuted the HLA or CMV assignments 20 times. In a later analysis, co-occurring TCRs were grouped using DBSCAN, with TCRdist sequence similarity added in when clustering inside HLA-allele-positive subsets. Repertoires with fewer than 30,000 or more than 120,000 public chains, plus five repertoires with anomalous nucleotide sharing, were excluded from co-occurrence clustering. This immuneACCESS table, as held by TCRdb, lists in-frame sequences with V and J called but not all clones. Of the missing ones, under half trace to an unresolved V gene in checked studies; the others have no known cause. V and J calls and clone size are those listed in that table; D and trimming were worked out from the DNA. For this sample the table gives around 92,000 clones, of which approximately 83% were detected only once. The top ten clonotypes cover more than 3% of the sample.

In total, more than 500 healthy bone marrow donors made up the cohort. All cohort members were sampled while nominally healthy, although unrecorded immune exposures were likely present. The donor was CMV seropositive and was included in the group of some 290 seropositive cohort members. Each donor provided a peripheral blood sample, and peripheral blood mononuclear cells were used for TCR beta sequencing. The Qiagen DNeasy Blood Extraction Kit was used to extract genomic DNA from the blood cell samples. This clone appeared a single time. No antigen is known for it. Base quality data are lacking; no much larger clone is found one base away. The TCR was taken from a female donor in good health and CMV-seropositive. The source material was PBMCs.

In nucleotide form, the sequence is TGTGCCATCAGTGGGACAGCTGGTACCGGGGAGCTGTTTTTT. Its product reads: CAISGTAGTGELFF. This chain is built from TRBV10-3 and TRBJ2-2; matching of 6 bases hints at TRBD1 as the D gene. V lost 4 bases and J lost 5 bases; the stretch between them is 11 bases long. The germline V gene gives CDR1 as ENHRY and CDR2 as SYGVKD. The CDR3 measures 14 amino acids from cysteine to phenylalanine. Only the CDR3 region is kept as DNA, spanning 42 bases read in frame from base 1.